What follows are 15 T cell receptor beta chains derived from one specimen sequenced in a study of cytomegalovirus exposure and HLA in healthy donors. PCR involved 60 Vbeta and 13 Jbeta primers. TCRdb's table, derived via immunoSEQ multiplex PCR, lists solely in-frame clones and lacks some. The sample holds roughly 220,000 clones, approximately 68% seen once. The sequenced sample consisted of PBMCs. The receptors derive from a woman aged 25 to 39 in good health and CMV-seronegative.

This chain joins TRBV6-1 and TRBJ1-2; the D gene is possibly TRBD1 (6 bases). Germline V CDR1 and CDR2: MNHNS, SASEGT. The CDR3 is 14 amino acids. Trimming pared 9 bases from V and 4 bases from J, leaving 18 bases between. The CDR3 DNA sequence: TGTGCCAGTCAACCCAGGGGTAAGGTCTATGGCTACACCTTC. Its translation is CASQPRGKVYGYTF.

This chain joins TRBV2 and TRBJ2-1, with 7 bases identical to TRBD1. The J segment lost 9 bases and the V segment lost 6 bases, leaving 8 bases of the junction unmatched. This CDR3 comprises 13 residues. CDR1 and CDR2 (germline): SNHLY, FYNNEI. CDR3 amino acids: CASSVLGGGEQFF. The CDR3 coding sequence is TGTGCCAGCAGCGTCTTAGGGGGCGGTGAGCAGTTCTTC.

By frequency in the sample, this clone is medium-sized. The chain couples TRBV6-4 to TRBJ2-3; TRBD2 matches 13 bases. The junction had 8 bases not matched to a gene; V was cut back by 6 bases and J by 8 bases. Germline lookup yields CDR1 MRHNA and CDR2 SNTAGT. This CDR3 has 15 amino acids. The DNA of the CDR3 is TGTGCCAGCAGAGGGACTAGCGGGGAGACTAGTACGCAGTATTTT. Protein sequence: CASRGTSGETSTQYF.

The V gene is TRBV15, the J gene TRBJ1-2; no reliable D call. CDR3 length: 15 residues. Deletions cut 2 bases from V and 3 bases from J, with 13 bases between. Germline V gives CDR1 LNHNV, CDR2 YYDKDF (reference sequence). The DNA for the CDR3 is TGTGCCACCAGCAGAATGGGCATCGGGGACTATGGCTACACCTTC. This codes for CATSRMGIGDYGYTF.

V gene TRBV19 combines with J gene TRBJ2-1, with 9 bases matching TRBD2. The trim removed 4 bases at V and 6 bases at J, leaving 13 bases unmatched. The CDR3 has 17 amino acids. Looked up from germline, CDR1 is LNHDA and CDR2 is SQIVND (reference sequence). The CDR3 reads CASSTSFTSGSGNEQFF. The CDR3, as DNA: TGTGCCAGTAGTACATCATTTACTAGCGGGTCTGGCAATGAGCAGTTCTTC.

The J gene is TRBJ1-1, the V gene TRBV18, with D possibly TRBD1 on 6 matching bases. Germline V CDR1 and CDR2: KGHSH, LQKENI. Trimming shortened V by 2 bases and J by 2 bases, and 9 bases separated the two germline ends. There are 14 residues in the CDR3. The CDR3 region is CASSPGGANTEAFF. CDR3 sequence (DNA): TGTGCCAGCTCACCAGGGGGCGCCAACACTGAAGCTTTCTTT.

V is TRBV21-1 and J is TRBJ1-1. TRBV21-1 is a pseudogene. There are 24 residues in the CDR3. In DNA form, the CDR3 reads TGTGCCAGCAGCAAAGTAGGACCATATCCGCCTAGCGTACGGGGTACATCGGAGAACACTGAAGCTTTCTTT. Translated: CASSKVGPYPPSVRGTSENTEAFF.

On this clone itself: Distinct nucleotide sequences in the sample also encode this CDR3. The CDR3 loop reads CSARRDTEAFF. The CDR3 DNA follows: TGCAGTGCTAGAAGAGACACTGAAGCTTTCTTT. The gene calls are TRBV20-1 and TRBJ1-1; D is unclear. The CDR3 is made up of 11 amino acids. Germline V CDR1 and CDR2: DFQATT, SNEGSKA (reference sequence). The germline V and J ends were trimmed by 2 bases and 3 bases, with 4 bases remaining between them.

The chain has TRBV11-3 and TRBJ2-1, with 8 bases identical to TRBD1. This CDR3 contains 14 residues. V was pared by 5 bases and J by 7 bases, with 7 bases of the junction left unmatched. Germline V gene lookup returns CDR1 SGHNT and CDR2 YENEEA. The CDR3 sequence is CASSLRDRPNEQFF. CDR3 DNA sequence: TGTGCCAGCAGCCTACGGGACAGGCCTAATGAGCAGTTCTTC.

The rearrangement links TRBV9 to TRBJ1-2; D is uncertain. This CDR3 contains 13 residues. Trimming took 4 bases from V and 6 from J, leaving 13 bases between them. Germline CDR1 and CDR2: SGDLS and YYNGEE. CDR3 bases: TGTGCCAGCAGCCCCTTCGGGGTGCATGGCTACACCTTC. It translates to CASSPFGVHGYTF.

The chain has TRBV19 and TRBJ1-3; D perhaps matches TRBD1 (5 bases). Germline lookup yields CDR1 LNHDA and CDR2 SQIVND (reference sequence). This CDR3 spans 15 amino acids. Trimming removed 8 bases from V and 3 bases from J, with 17 bases in between. For the CDR3, the DNA is TGTGCCAGTCGGACGTGGGGCAGGGATGGAAACACCATATATTTT. Translating gives CASRTWGRDGNTIYF.

This clone was recorded many times. The chain has TRBV5-6 and TRBJ1-3, with D possibly being TRBD1 (6 bases). CDR3 length: 17 amino acids. V lost 2 bases, J lost 3 bases, and 18 bases lay in between. Germline V gives CDR1 SGHDT, CDR2 YYEEEE. This CDR3 reads CASSLGQWRLGGNTIYF. CDR3 coding DNA: TGTGCCAGCAGCTTAGGACAGTGGAGGCTGGGTGGAAACACCATATATTTT.

This clone has more than one count but fewer than ten. The chain joins TRBV11-3 to TRBJ1-1; TRBD1 matches at 10 bases. This CDR3 spans 19 amino acids. With V trimmed by 5 bases and J by 1 base, 16 bases remained unmatched. Germline CDR1 reads SGHNT; CDR2 reads YENEEA. The CDR3 region is CASSVLSWDRGVRNTEAFF. Written as DNA, the CDR3 is TGTGCCAGCAGCGTCCTATCCTGGGACAGGGGAGTTAGGAACACTGAAGCTTTCTTT.

In its sample, this clone was seen once. The chain joins TRBV7-2 to TRBJ1-2; D unresolved. The length of the CDR3 is 15 residues. Trimming shortened V by 1 base and J by 3 bases, and 12 bases separated the two germline ends. CDR1 SGHTA and CDR2 FQGNSA come from the germline V gene. The CDR3 DNA reads as TGTGCCAGCAGCTTAGTTTCGGGAGGCGACTATGGCTACACCTTC. Translated: CASSLVSGGDYGYTF.

This sequence joins TRBV7-9 and TRBJ1-5; possible D gene TRBD1, 5 bases. CDR3 length: 16 residues. V was clipped by 5 bases and J by 6 bases, with 20 bases between them. Per the germline V gene, CDR1 is SEHNR and CDR2 is FQNEAQ (reference sequence). The CDR3 is CASSPAGQGRIQPQHF. CDR3 coding DNA: TGTGCCAGCAGCCCCGCCGGCCAGGGAAGAATTCAGCCCCAGCATTTT.